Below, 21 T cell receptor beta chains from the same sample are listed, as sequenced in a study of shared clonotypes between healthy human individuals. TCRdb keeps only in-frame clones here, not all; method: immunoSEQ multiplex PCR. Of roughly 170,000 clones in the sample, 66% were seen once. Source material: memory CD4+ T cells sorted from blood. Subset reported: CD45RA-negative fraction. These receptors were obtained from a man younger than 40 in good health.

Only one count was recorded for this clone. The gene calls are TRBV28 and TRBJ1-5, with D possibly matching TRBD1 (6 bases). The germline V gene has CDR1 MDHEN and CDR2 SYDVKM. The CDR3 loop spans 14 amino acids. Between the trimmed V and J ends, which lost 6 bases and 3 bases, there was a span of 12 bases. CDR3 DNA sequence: TGTGCCAGCAGCCTAGGACAGCCCAATCAGCCCCAGCATTTT. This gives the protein CASSLGQPNQPQHF. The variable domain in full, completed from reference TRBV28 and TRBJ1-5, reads DVKVTQSSRYLVKRTGEKVFLECVQDMDHENMFWYRQDPGLGLRLIYFSYDVKMKEKGDIPEGYSVSREKKERFSLILESASTNQTSMYLCASSLGQPNQPQHFGDGTRLSIL.

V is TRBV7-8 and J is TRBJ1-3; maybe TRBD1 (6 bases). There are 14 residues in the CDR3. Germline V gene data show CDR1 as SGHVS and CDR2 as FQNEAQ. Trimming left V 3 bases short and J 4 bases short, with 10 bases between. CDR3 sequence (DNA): TGTGCCAGCAGCTTGGTCGACAGGGGAAACACCATATATTTT. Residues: CASSLVDRGNTIYF.

The CDR3 is CASSLAGRTNTEAFF. DNA for the CDR3: TGTGCCAGCAGCTTAGCGGGGAGGACGAACACTGAAGCTTTCTTT. This chain connects TRBV7-9 to TRBJ1-1; unclear D gene. The CDR3 consists of 15 residues. V gave up 0 bases and J gave up 1 base, with 9 bases separating them. The germline CDR1 and CDR2 sequences are SEHNR and FQNEAQ (reference sequence).

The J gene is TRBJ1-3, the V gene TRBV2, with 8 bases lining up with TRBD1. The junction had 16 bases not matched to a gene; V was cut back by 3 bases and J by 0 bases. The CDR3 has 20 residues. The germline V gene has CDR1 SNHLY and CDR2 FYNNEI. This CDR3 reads CASSDPRGRGQAFSGNTIYF. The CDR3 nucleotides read TGTGCCAGCAGTGATCCCCGAGGTCGGGGACAGGCTTTCTCTGGAAACACCATATATTTT.

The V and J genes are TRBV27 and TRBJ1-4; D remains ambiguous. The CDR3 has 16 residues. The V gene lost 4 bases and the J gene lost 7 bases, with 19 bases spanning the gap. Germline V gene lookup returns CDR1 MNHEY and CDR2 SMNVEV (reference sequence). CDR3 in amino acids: CASSSRAPGAGEKLFF. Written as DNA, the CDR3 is TGTGCCAGCAGTTCGCGGGCCCCCGGAGCGGGTGAAAAACTGTTTTTT.

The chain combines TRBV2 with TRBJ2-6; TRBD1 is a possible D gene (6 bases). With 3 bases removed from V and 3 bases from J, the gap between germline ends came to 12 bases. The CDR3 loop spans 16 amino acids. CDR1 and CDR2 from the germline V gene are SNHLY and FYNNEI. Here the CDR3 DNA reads TGTGCCAGCAGTGAGAACCGGGACATTGGGGCCAACGTCCTGACTTTC. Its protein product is CASSENRDIGANVLTF.

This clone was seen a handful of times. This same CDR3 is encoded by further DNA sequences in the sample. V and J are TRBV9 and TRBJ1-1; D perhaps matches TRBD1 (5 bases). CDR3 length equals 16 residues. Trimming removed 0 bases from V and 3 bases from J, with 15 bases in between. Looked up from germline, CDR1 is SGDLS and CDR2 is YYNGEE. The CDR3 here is CASSVGLGDSDTEAFF. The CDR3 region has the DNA TGTGCCAGCAGCGTAGGGTTAGGAGACAGTGACACTGAAGCTTTCTTT. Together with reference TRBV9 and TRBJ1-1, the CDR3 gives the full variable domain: DSGVTQTPKHLITATGQRVTLRCSPRSGDLSVYWYQQSLDQGLQFLIQYYNGEERAKGNILERFSAQQFPDLHSELNLSSLELGDSALYFCASSVGLGDSDTEAFFGQGTRLTVV.

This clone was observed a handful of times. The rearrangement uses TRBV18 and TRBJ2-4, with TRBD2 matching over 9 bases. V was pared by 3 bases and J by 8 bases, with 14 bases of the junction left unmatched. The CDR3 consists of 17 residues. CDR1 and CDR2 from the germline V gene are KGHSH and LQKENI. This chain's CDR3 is CASSPRLAGAVEDIQYF. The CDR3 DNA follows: TGTGCCAGCTCACCGCGGTTAGCGGGAGCGGTTGAGGACATTCAGTACTTC.

CDR3 sequence (DNA): TGCGCCAGTAAATATGGGGTGAGGGTCTTGAACACTGAAGCTTTCTTT. Translating gives CASKYGVRVLNTEAFF. The J gene is TRBJ1-1, the V gene TRBV4-3; D is uncertain. Germline V gene sequence: CDR1 LGHNA, CDR2 YSLEER. V lost 9 bases and J lost 0, with 20 bases in between. The CDR3 length is 16 residues.

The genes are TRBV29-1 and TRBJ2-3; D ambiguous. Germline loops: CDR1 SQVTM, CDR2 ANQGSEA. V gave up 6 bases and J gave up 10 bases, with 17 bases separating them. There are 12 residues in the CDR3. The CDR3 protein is CSVTWAPGSQYF. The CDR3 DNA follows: TGCAGCGTGACGTGGGCGCCCGGGTCGCAGTATTTT.

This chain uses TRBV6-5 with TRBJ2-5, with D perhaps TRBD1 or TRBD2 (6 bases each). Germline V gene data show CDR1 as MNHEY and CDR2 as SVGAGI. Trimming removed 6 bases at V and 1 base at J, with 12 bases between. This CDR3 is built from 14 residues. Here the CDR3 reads CASSPGGGQETQYF. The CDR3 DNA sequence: TGTGCCAGCAGCCCAGGAGGGGGCCAAGAGACCCAGTACTTC.

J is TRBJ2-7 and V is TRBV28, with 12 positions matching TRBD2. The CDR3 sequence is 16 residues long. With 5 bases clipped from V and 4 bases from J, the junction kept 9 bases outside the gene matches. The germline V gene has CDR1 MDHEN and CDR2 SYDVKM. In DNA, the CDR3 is TGTGCCAGCAGTCGTAGGAGGACTAGCGGGACTTACGAGCAGTACTTC. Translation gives CASSRRRTSGTYEQYF.

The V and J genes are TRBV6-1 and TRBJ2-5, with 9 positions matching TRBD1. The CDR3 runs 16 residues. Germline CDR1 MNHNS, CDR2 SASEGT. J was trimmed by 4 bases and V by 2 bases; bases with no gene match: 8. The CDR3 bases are TGTGCCAGCAGTGAACCGGGACAGGGTTTTGTAGAGACCCAGTACTTC. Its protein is CASSEPGQGFVETQYF.

The CDR3 spells CASSLLGPFEQYF. In DNA form, the CDR3 reads TGTGCCAGCAGTTTATTGGGTCCTTTCGAGCAGTACTTC. J is TRBJ2-7 and V is TRBV27; D gene ambiguous. The germline V gene encodes CDR1 MNHEY and CDR2 SMNVEV (reference sequence). Trimming removed 1 base at V and 6 bases at J, with 10 bases between. This CDR3 has 13 amino acids.

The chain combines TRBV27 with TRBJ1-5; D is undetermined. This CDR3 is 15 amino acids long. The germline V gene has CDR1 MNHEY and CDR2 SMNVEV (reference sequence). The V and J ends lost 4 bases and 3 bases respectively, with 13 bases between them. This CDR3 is CASSSHRFLNQPQHF. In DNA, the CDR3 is TGTGCCAGCAGTTCGCACAGATTCCTCAATCAGCCCCAGCATTTT.

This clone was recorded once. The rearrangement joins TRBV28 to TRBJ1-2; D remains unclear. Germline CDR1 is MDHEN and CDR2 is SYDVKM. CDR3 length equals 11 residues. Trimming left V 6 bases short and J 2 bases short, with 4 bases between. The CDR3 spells CASSGNYGYTF. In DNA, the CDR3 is TGTGCCAGCAGCGGAAACTATGGCTACACCTTC.

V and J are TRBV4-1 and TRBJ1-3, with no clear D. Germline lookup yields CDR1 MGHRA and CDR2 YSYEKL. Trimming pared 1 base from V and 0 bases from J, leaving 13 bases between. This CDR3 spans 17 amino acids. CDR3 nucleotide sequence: TGCGCCAGCAGCCAAGGCCAATGGACGGGCTCTGGAAACACCATATATTTT. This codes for CASSQGQWTGSGNTIYF.

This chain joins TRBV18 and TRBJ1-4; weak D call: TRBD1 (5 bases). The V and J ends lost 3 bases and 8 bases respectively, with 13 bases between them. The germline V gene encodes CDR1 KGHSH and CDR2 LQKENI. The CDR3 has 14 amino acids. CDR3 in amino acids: CASSPFTKGEKLFF. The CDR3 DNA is TGTGCCAGCTCACCTTTTACCAAGGGGGAAAAACTGTTTTTT.

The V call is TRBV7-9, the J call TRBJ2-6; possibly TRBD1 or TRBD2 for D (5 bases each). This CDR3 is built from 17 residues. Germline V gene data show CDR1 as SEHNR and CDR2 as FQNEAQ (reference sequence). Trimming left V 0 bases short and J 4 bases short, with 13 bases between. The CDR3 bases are TGTGCCAGCAGCTTAGCGGGGGTAGGAGGAGGGGCCAACGTCCTGACTTTC. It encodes CASSLAGVGGGANVLTF.

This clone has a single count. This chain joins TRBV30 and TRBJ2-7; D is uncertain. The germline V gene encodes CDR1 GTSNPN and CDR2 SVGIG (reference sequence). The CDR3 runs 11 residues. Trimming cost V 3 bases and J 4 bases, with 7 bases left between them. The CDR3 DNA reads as TGTGCCTGGAGGGAAGGATACGAGCAGTACTTC. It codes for CAWREGYEQYF.

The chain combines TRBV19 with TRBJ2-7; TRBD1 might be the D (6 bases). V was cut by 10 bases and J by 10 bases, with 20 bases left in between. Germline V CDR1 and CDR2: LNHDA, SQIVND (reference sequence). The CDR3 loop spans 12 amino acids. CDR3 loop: CATKTGIGEQYF. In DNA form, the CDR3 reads TGTGCCACTAAGACAGGCATAGGGGAACAGTACTTC.